The 10 T cell receptor beta chains below all came from one sample that was sequenced in a study of blood T cell repertoires in COVID-19. Sequencing used immunoSEQ multiplex PCR; TCRdb keeps in-frame clones, though not all of them. The data contain under 100,000 clones, over 75% of them singletons. The sample comprised peripheral blood. All receptors come from a man older than 75 with active or convalescent COVID-19.

This clone showed up just a few times. The V call is TRBV6-2 or TRBV6-3, the J call TRBJ1-5; 8 bases match TRBD1. Germline CDR1 is MNHEY and CDR2 is SVGEGT. The CDR3 loop spans 15 amino acids. Trimming at V came to 4 bases and at J to 4 bases, leaving 6 bases not matched to a gene. The CDR3, as DNA: TGTGCCAGCAGTTGGGGAGGGACAGGTAATCAGCCCCAGCATTTT. Translating it yields CASSWGGTGNQPQHF.

V and J are TRBV24-1 and TRBJ2-3, with TRBD1 as a possible D gene (5 bases). This CDR3 is built from 12 residues. Per germline, CDR1 KGHDR and CDR2 SFDVKD. V lost 5 bases to trimming and J lost 5 bases, with 7 bases between them. The CDR3 spells CATSVTGDTQYF. CDR3 bases: TGTGCCACCAGTGTCACAGGAGATACGCAGTATTTT.

The V call is TRBV10-3, the J call TRBJ1-3; possible D gene TRBD1, 6 bases. The germline V and J ends were trimmed by 6 bases and 0 bases, with 15 bases remaining between them. This CDR3 has 16 residues. The germline V gene encodes CDR1 ENHRY and CDR2 SYGVKD. Here the CDR3 reads CAIRDRTVSSGNTIYF. CDR3 coding DNA: TGTGCCATCAGGGACCGGACAGTGAGCTCTGGAAACACCATATATTTT.

The chain joins TRBV7-6 to TRBJ2-3; 7 bases are a match to TRBD1. Losses at the gene ends were 5 bases for V and 3 bases for J; bases not matched to a gene: 8. Germline V gene lookup returns CDR1 SGHVS and CDR2 FNYEAQ. This CDR3 is built from 15 residues. CDR3 loop: CASSLSGGWTDTQYF. CDR3 DNA: TGTGCCAGCAGCCTTTCAGGGGGTTGGACAGATACGCAGTATTTT.

The chain recombines TRBV4-1 with TRBJ2-2; 9 positions match TRBD1. The CDR3 has 17 residues. The V gene's germline CDR1 is MGHRA and CDR2 YSYEKL. V shed 0 bases and J 3 bases; nucleotides not matched to a gene: 5. This CDR3 is CASSQDRGQGYTGELFF. The CDR3, as DNA: TGCGCCAGCAGCCAAGATCGGGGACAGGGTTACACCGGGGAGCTGTTTTTT.

The V gene is TRBV12-3 or TRBV12-4, the J gene TRBJ2-7; TRBD2 aligns across 7 bases. After removal of 3 bases from V and 5 bases from J, the junction contained 1 base not matched to a gene. This CDR3 spans 12 amino acids. CDR3 DNA: TGTGCCAGCAGTTTTGGGGGGGACGAGCAGTACTTC. It specifies CASSFGGDEQYF.

V and J are TRBV4-1 and TRBJ2-1; 7 positions agree with TRBD2. The V and J ends lost 4 bases and 4 bases, in that order; junction bases with no gene match: 10. The CDR3 is 16 amino acids. The germline V gene encodes CDR1 MGHRA and CDR2 YSYEKL. The DNA for the CDR3 is TGCGCCAGCAGCCCTACGGAGCGGGACCTGTACAATGAGCAGTTCTTC. It translates to CASSPTERDLYNEQFF.

This chain uses TRBV11-2 with TRBJ2-1, with 9 bases matching TRBD2. CDR1 and CDR2 (germline): SGHAT, FQNNGV. The CDR3 extends over 13 amino acids. The V and J ends lost 2 bases and 9 bases, in that order; junction bases with no gene match: 2. The CDR3 protein is CASSLRRGGEQFF. In nucleotides, the CDR3 is TGTGCCAGCAGCTTACGGCGGGGGGGTGAGCAGTTCTTC.

The V and J genes are TRBV9 and TRBJ2-5; 7 bases agree with TRBD1. Trimming cost V 0 bases and J 1 base; bases outside gene matches: 24. The CDR3 consists of 22 residues. CDR1 SGDLS and CDR2 YYNGEE come from the germline V gene. As DNA, the CDR3 is TGTGCCAGCAGCGTAGCTACCGTAGCGACAGGTTTAGGGGGCGCCCGCCAAGAGACCCAGTACTTC. Protein sequence: CASSVATVATGLGGARQETQYF.

J is TRBJ1-2 and V is TRBV12-3 or TRBV12-4; TRBD1 is a possible D gene (5 bases). Trimming removed 8 bases from V and 2 bases from J, with 12 bases in between. The CDR3 loop spans 13 amino acids. The DNA of the CDR3 is TGTGCCAGCGGGAGGGGCATCAACTATGGCTACACCTTC. Residues: CASGRGINYGYTF.